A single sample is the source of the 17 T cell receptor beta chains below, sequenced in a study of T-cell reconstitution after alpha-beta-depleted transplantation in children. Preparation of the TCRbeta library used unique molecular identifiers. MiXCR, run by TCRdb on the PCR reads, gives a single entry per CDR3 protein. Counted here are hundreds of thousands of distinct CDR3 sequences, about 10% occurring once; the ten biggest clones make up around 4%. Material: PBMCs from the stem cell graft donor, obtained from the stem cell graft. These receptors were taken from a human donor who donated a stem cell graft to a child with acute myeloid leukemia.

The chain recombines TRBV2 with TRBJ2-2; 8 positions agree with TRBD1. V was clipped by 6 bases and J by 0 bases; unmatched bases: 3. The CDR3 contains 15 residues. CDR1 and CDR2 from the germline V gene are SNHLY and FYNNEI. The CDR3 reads CASRADRANTGELFF. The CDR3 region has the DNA TGTGCCAGCAGGGCGGACAGGGCGAACACCGGGGAGCTGTTTTTT.

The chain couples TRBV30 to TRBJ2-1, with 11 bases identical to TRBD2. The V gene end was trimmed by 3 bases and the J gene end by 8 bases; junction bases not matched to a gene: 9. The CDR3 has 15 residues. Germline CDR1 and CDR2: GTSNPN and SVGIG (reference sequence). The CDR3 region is CAWRAPLAGAHEQFF. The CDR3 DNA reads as TGTGCCTGGAGGGCCCCACTAGCGGGAGCCCATGAGCAGTTCTTC.

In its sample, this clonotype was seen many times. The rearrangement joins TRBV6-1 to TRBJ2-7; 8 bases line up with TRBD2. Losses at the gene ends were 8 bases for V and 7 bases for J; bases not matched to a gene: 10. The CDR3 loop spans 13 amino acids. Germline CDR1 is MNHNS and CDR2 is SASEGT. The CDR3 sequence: CASQGGGPGEQYF. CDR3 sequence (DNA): TGTGCCAGCCAGGGCGGGGGGCCCGGGGAGCAGTACTTC.

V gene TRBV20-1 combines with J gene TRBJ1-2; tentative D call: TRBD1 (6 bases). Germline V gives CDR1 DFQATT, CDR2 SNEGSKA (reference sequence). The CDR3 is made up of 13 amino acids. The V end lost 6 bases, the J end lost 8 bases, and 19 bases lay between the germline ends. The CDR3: CSAIIGGAGGYTF. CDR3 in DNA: TGCAGTGCAATCATTGGGGGCGCTGGCGGCTACACCTTC.

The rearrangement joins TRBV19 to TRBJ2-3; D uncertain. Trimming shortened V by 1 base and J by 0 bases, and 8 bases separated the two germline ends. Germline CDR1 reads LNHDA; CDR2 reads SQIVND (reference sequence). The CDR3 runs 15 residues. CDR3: CASSIGRTSTDTQYF. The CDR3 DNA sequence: TGTGCCAGTAGTATAGGACGAACTAGCACAGATACGCAGTATTTT.

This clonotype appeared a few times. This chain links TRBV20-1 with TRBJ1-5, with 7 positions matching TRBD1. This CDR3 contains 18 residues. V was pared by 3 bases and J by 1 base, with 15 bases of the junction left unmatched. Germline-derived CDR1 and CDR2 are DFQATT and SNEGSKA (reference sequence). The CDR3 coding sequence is TGCAGTGCTAGGCCCCGATATACAGGGGAATTGAGCAATCAGCCCCAGCATTTT. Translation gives CSARPRYTGELSNQPQHF.

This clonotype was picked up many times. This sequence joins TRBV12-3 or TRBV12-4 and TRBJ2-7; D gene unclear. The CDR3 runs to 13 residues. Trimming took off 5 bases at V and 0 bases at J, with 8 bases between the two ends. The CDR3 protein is CASSPGDSYEQYF. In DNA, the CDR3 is TGTGCCAGCAGTCCAGGAGACTCCTACGAGCAGTACTTC.

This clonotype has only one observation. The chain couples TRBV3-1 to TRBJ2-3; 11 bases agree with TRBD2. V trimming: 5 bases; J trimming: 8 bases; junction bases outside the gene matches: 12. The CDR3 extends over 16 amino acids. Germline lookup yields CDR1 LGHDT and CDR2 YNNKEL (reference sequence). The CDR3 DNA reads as TGTGCCAGCAGCGCCCTACTAGCGGGAGTTTCGGGTACGCAGTATTTT. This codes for CASSALLAGVSGTQYF.

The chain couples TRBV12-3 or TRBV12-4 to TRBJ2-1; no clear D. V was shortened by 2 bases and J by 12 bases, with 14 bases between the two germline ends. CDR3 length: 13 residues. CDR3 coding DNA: TGTGCCAGCAGTTTAAATCCAGACACGGGGCAGTTCTTC. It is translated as CASSLNPDTGQFF.

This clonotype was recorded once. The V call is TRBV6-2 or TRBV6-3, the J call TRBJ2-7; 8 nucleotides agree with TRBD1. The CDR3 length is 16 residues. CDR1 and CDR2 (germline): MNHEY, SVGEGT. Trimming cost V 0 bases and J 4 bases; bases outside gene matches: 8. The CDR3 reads CASSYSAPQGAYEQYF. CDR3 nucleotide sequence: TGTGCCAGCAGTTACTCCGCTCCGCAGGGGGCTTACGAGCAGTACTTC.

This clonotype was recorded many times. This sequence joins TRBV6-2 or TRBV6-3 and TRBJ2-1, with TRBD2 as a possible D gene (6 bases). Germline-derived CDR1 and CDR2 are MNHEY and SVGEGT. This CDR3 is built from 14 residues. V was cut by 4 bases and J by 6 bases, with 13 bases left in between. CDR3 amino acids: CASSSSGPFNEQFF. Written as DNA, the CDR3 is TGTGCCAGCAGTTCGAGCGGGCCCTTCAATGAGCAGTTCTTC.

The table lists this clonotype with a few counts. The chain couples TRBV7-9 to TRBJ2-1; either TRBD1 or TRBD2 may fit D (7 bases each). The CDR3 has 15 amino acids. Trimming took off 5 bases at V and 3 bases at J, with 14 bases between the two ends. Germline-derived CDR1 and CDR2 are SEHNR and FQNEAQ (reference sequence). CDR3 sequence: CASSRGGDSYNEQFF. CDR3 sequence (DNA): TGTGCCAGCAGCCGAGGGGGGGACAGCTACAATGAGCAGTTCTTC.

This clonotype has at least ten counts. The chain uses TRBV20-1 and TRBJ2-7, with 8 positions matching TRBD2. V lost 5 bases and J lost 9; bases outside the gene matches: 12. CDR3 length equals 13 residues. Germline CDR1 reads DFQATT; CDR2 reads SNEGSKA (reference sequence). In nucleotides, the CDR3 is TGCAGTGCTGCAGACGGGACTAGGAACGGGCAGTACTTC. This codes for CSAADGTRNGQYF.

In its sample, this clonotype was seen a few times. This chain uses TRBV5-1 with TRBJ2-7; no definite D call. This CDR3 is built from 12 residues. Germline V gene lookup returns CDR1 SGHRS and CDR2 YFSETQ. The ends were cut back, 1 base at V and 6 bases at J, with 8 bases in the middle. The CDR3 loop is CASSLKSGEQYF. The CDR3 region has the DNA TGCGCCAGCAGCTTGAAGTCCGGCGAGCAGTACTTC.

CDR3 sequence (DNA): TGCAGCGTTGCACAGGCCAATCAGCCCCAGCATTTT. Its translation is CSVAQANQPQHF. The chain couples TRBV29-1 to TRBJ1-5, with D maybe TRBD1 (5 bases). The V gene lost 4 bases and the J gene lost 3 bases, with 7 bases spanning the gap. The CDR3 contains 12 residues. Per germline, CDR1 SQVTM and CDR2 ANQGSEA.

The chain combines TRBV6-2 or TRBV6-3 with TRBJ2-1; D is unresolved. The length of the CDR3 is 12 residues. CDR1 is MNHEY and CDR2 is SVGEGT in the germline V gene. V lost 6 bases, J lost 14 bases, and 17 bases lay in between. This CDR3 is CASSVSLTPEFF. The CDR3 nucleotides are TGTGCCAGCAGCGTCAGCCTAACACCCGAGTTCTTC.

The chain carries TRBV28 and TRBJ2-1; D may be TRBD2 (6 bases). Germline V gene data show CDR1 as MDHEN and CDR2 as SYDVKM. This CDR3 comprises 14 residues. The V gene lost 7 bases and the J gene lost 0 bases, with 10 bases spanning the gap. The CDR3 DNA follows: TGTGCCAGCAACGAGCGGGCCTCCTACAATGAGCAGTTCTTC. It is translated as CASNERASYNEQFF.